The clone carrying this TCR beta chain occurred a few times. Its target is not known. This entry belongs to a study of beta chain features in type 1 diabetes. Findings and limits, study-wide: Patients with Type 1 diabetes showed moderately but significantly shorter TCRB CDR3s in all four CD4+ subsets.

Of the isolated RNA, all was reverse transcribed, and so the sequenced material was expressed TCRB transcripts. Produced via immunoSEQ multiplex PCR; TCRdb's table is partial and in-frame only. The sample carries approximately 600,000 clones, over 10% recorded once. CDR3 length equals 13 residues. Losses at the gene ends were 5 bases for V and 3 bases for J; bases not matched to a gene: 3. Germline V gene sequence: CDR1 SNHLY, CDR2 FYNNEI. The receptor's source is a man aged 25 to 40 with type 1 diabetes. The rearrangement links TRBV2 to TRBJ2-5; TRBD1 agrees at 7 bases. Sequencing input: naive CD4+ T cells from blood. CDR3 residues: CASSLDREETQYF. CDR3 nucleotide sequence: TGTGCCAGCAGTCTAGACAGGGAAGAGACCCAGTACTTC.